Listed below are T cell receptor beta chains from one sample, sequenced in a study of PD-1 blockade in mismatch repair-deficient tumors. Method: immunoSEQ multiplex PCR; TCRdb's copy keeps in-frame clones and lacks some. The repertoire includes around 38,000 clones, 79% of them detected once, and 22% sits in the top ten. The sample here was peripheral blood, taken 4 weeks after starting pembrolizumab. The receptors originated from an adult with mismatch repair-deficient cancer. Each CDR3 is given with its conserved first and last residue. Each record gives: V gene, clone size, D gene, J gene, CDR3 protein, CDR3 DNA. A D gene is named only where the DNA matches it firmly. The size of a clone is reported for some rows only, either as once, few or many, or as a class for expanded clones.

TRBV7-2,few,TRBD2,TRBJ2-1,CASSFSGRRDEQFF,TGTGCCAGCAGCTTTAGCGGGAGGCGCGATGAGCAGTTCTTC
TRBV12-5,.,.,TRBJ2-2,CASGLSRPNTGELFF,TGTGCTAGTGGTTTGTCCCGCCCGAACACCGGGGAGCTGTTTTTT
TRBV27,.,.,TRBJ2-1,CASAPGVINNEQFF,TGTGCCAGCGCGCCGGGGGTCATTAACAATGAGCAGTTCTTC
TRBV28,few,.,TRBJ2-7,CASRTPGSAGKNEQYF,TGTGCCAGCAGGACCCCCGGAAGCGCAGGGAAGAACGAGCAGTACTTC
TRBV4-1,.,.,TRBJ1-1,CASSQEEGRGNTEAFF,TGCGCCAGCAGCCAAGAGGAGGGCAGGGGAAACACTGAAGCTTTCTTT
TRBV18,once,.,TRBJ2-1,CASSPPTGGGTYNEQFF,TGTGCCAGCTCACCACCGACCGGAGGAGGGACCTACAATGAGCAGTTCTTC
TRBV4-3,once,.,TRBJ1-2,CASSQDWPFWPNVVGYTF,TGCGCCAGCAGCCAAGATTGGCCCTTCTGGCCTAATGTCGTTGGCTACACCTTC
TRBV15,.,TRBD2,TRBJ2-7,CATSRGRGDYEQYF,TGTGCCACCAGCAGAGGGCGGGGGGATTACGAGCAGTACTTC
TRBV21-1,once,.,TRBJ2-3,CASSKGSLAGYTDTQYF,TGTGCCAGCAGCAAAGGGTCCCTCGCGGGTTATACAGATACGCAGTATTTT
TRBV30,.,TRBD1,TRBJ1-4,CAWSGDRAGEKLFF,TGTGCCTGGTCTGGTGACAGGGCTGGTGAAAAACTGTTTTTT
TRBV13,.,TRBD2,TRBJ2-7,CASSLGGRASEQYF,TGTGCCAGCAGCTTAGGTGGGAGGGCGAGCGAGCAGTACTTC
TRBV2,.,.,TRBJ2-5,CASRRDPYQETQYF,TGTGCCAGCAGAAGGGACCCGTACCAAGAGACCCAGTACTTC
TRBV6-5,.,TRBD1,TRBJ2-7,CASSFYRGNSYEQYF,TGTGCCAGCAGTTTTTACAGGGGGAACTCCTACGAGCAGTACTTC
TRBV11-1,.,TRBD2,TRBJ2-1,CASSLLAGEVHEQFF,TGTGCCAGCAGCTTGCTAGCGGGAGAGGTCCATGAGCAGTTCTTC
TRBV4-3,.,.,TRBJ2-2,CASSQDWGAGELFF,TGCGCCAGCAGCCAAGATTGGGGGGCCGGGGAGCTGTTTTTT
TRBV30,.,TRBD1,TRBJ2-1,CAWTWDRHYNEQFF,TGTGCCTGGACGTGGGACAGACATTACAATGAGCAGTTCTTC
TRBV7-6,.,.,TRBJ2-1,CASSLVYNEQFF,TGTGCCAGCAGCTTAGTCTACAATGAGCAGTTCTTC
TRBV19,.,.,TRBJ2-5,CASSISAPEETQYF,TGTGCCAGTAGTATAAGTGCCCCGGAGGAGACCCAGTACTTC
TRBV19,.,TRBD2,TRBJ2-7,CASSIDAGASYEQYF,TGTGCCAGTAGTATAGACGCGGGAGCCTCCTACGAGCAGTACTTC
TRBV11-2,.,.,TRBJ2-7,CASSSGFTLGYEQYF,TGTGCCAGCAGCTCAGGATTCACCCTCGGCTACGAGCAGTACTTC
TRBV19,few,.,TRBJ1-5,CASSTRGNQPQHF,TGTGCCAGTAGTACTAGAGGCAATCAGCCCCAGCATTTT
TRBV5-1,.,.,TRBJ1-5,CASSLDPNQPQHF,TGCGCCAGCAGCTTGGATCCTAATCAGCCCCAGCATTTT
TRBV19,few,.,TRBJ1-2,CASRGSGYTF,TGTGCCAGTAGGGGTAGTGGCTACACCTTC
TRBV19,.,.,TRBJ1-1,CASSIDTEAFF,TGTGCCAGTAGTATTGACACTGAAGCTTTCTTT
TRBV4-3,.,TRBD2,TRBJ2-7,CASSQGLAGGPGEQYF,TGCGCCAGCAGCCAAGGGCTAGCGGGAGGGCCGGGTGAGCAGTACTTC
TRBV5-1,.,.,TRBJ2-2,CASSSGSPGELFF,TGCGCCAGCAGCTCCGGGTCCCCCGGGGAGCTGTTTTTT
TRBV7-9,.,TRBD2,TRBJ2-3,CASSPRGRGTDTQYF,TGTGCCAGCAGCCCACGCGGGAGGGGCACAGATACGCAGTATTTT
TRBV7-9,.,.,TRBJ1-4,CASSLGQAGYEKLFF,TGTGCCAGCAGCTTAGGGCAGGCAGGCTATGAAAAACTGTTTTTT
TRBV7-2,.,.,TRBJ2-5,CASSFTTGRGETQYF,TGTGCCAGCAGCTTCACGACAGGTCGGGGAGAGACCCAGTACTTC
TRBV11-2,.,TRBD2,TRBJ2-7,CASSLSGRAYEQYF,TGTGCCAGCAGCTTGAGCGGGAGGGCCTACGAGCAGTACTTC
TRBV11-2,.,TRBD2,TRBJ2-7,CASSLGGEGLAGMQYF,TGTGCCAGCAGCTTAGGGGGGGAGGGACTAGCGGGTATGCAGTACTTC
TRBV21-1,.,.,TRBJ1-5,CASSKDSNQPQHF,TGTGCCAGCAGCAAAGACAGCAATCAGCCCCAGCATTTT
TRBV28,.,.,TRBJ2-2,CASNGQTGRVSGELFF,TGTGCCAGCAACGGTCAGACAGGCCGCGTCTCCGGGGAGCTGTTTTTT
TRBV11-3,.,TRBD1,TRBJ1-1,CASSKGAEAFF,TGTGCCAGCAGCAAGGGGGCCGAAGCTTTCTTT
TRBV18,.,.,TRBJ1-5,CASSPPGTGHNQPQHF,TGTGCCAGCTCACCACCCGGAACAGGGCACAATCAGCCCCAGCATTTT
TRBV7-9,.,TRBD1,TRBJ2-5,CASSPWPHRTGEEPQYF,TGTGCCAGCAGCCCCTGGCCCCACCGAACAGGGGAAGAGCCCCAGTACTTC
TRBV19,.,.,TRBJ1-4,CASRFFGEKLFF,TGTGCCAGCAGGTTTTTCGGTGAAAAACTGTTTTTT
TRBV7-6,.,TRBD1,TRBJ2-1,CASSDDRFWDRGNNEQFF,TGTGCCAGCAGCGATGACCGGTTCTGGGACAGGGGGAACAATGAGCAGTTCTTC
TRBV7-2,.,.,TRBJ2-5,CASSHFPRGREETQYF,TGTGCCAGCAGCCACTTTCCGAGGGGTCGAGAAGAGACCCAGTACTTC
TRBV6-6,.,.,TRBJ1-5,CASSPGTANQPQHF,TGTGCCAGCAGCCCCGGCACCGCGAATCAGCCCCAGCATTTT
TRBV11-1,.,TRBD2,TRBJ2-3,CASSSLAGITDTQYF,TGTGCCAGCAGCTCACTAGCGGGGATCACAGATACGCAGTATTTT
TRBV7-8,.,.,TRBJ2-4,CASSRTARQLLAKNIQYF,TGTGCCAGCAGCCGGACAGCTAGACAGCTTCTAGCCAAAAACATTCAGTACTTC
TRBV6-5,.,.,TRBJ2-1,CASSYSTASYNEQFF,TGTGCCAGCAGTTACTCTACGGCCTCCTACAATGAGCAGTTCTTC
TRBV2,.,.,TRBJ1-4,CASSRPRGRWEKLFF,TGTGCCAGCAGTAGGCCGCGGGGGAGGTGGGAAAAACTGTTTTTT